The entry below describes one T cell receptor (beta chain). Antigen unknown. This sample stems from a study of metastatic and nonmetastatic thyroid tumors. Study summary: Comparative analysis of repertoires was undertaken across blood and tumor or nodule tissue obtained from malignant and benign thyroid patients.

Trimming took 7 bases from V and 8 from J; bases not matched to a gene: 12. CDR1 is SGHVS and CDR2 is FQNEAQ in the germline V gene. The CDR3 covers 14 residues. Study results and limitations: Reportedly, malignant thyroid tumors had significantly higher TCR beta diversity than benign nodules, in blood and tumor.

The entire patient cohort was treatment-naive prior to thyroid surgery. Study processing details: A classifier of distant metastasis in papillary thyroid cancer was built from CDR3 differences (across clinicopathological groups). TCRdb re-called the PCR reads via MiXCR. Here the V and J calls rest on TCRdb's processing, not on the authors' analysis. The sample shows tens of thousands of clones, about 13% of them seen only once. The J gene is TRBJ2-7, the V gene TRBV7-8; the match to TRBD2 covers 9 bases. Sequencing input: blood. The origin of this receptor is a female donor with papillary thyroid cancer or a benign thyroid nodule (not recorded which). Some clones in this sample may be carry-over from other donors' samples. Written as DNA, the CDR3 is TGTGCCAGCACCATAGCGGGAGTCGTTTACAAGCAGTACTTC. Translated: CASTIAGVVYKQYF.